This T cell receptor (beta chain) is from a study of shared T cell receptors in the human thymus. Using immunoSEQ multiplex PCR, the repertoire was profiled, and TCRdb retains in-frame clones only, with some absent. Here the sample spans hundreds of thousands of clones, around 87% being singletons. The CDR3 length is 11 residues. Germline V gene data show CDR1 as DFQATT and CDR2 as SNEGSKA (reference sequence). The V and J ends lost 6 bases and 12 bases respectively, with 17 bases between them. These same data were also listed under a study on human thymus T cells. That source reports: It was from resections taken during corrective heart surgery that the thymus tissue came. Both thymic and peripheral blood repertoires showed apparently biased V and J usage. Related research described thymic repertoires that were highly overlapping among unrelated individuals.

The genes are TRBV20-1 and TRBJ1-2; maybe TRBD1 (6 bases). The clonotype comes from a boy less than two years old with a congenital heart defect. The sequenced sample was thymocytes. The CDR3 reads CSAPGGRTDTF. The CDR3 DNA reads TGCAGTGCCCCGGGAGGACGGACAGACACCTTC.